This T cell receptor (beta chain) was identified in a study of tumor-infiltrating lymphocytes in primary liver carcinoma. Overall study: Sequenced samples came back with roughly 3.5 to 7.13 million productive TCRbeta reads, and the counts looked alike across tissue types. Study conclusions and caveats: Tumor-adjacent and tumor-blood pairs showed less overlap than tumor region pairs. Blood's top-250-clone fraction was significantly lower than that of tumors (p = 0.039).

The CDR3 is made up of 14 amino acids. Germline CDR1 is SQVTM and CDR2 is ANQGSEA. Of note for this clonotype: Its antigen is not identified. Its ends do not fully match the called genes, so a read error is possible.

The template, roughly 0.45 ug total RNA, yielded TCR beta cDNA made with a constant-region primer. Library construction for TCR beta comprised three nested multiplex PCR rounds performed with slightly modified ARM-PCR. TRBV1-TRBV30 forward and Cbeta reverse primers drove the first two roughly 10-cycle rounds. TCRdb reprocessed the multiplex PCR reads via MiXCR and lists one record per CDR3 protein. Of about 130,000 distinct CDR3 sequences in the sample, 64% were seen once. For each extraction, RNA and DNA were obtained together from roughly 20-30 mg of unsorted bulk tissue. None of the patients had received treatment, and all had chronic HBV infection.

This sequence was found in an older woman with primary liver carcinoma and hepatitis B virus infection. Sequenced input: liver tumor tissue from sampling region 3. Regarding subset: tumor region T3, left-lateral pole. The chain uses TRBV29-1 and TRBJ2-3; 7 bases map to TRBD1. As DNA, the CDR3 is TGCAGCGTCGAGGACAGGACCCTCACAGATATGCAGTATTTT. Protein: CSVEDRTLTDMQYF.